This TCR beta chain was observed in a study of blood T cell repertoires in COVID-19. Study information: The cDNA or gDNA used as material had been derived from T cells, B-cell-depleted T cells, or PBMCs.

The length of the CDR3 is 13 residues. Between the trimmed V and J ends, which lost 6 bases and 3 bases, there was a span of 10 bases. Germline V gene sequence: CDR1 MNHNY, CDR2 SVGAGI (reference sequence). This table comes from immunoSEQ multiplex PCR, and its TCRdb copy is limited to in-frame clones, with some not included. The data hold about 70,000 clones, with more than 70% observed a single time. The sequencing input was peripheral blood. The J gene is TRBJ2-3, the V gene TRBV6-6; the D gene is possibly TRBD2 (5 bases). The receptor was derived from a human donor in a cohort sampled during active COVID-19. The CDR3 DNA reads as TGTGCCAGCAGCGCTAGAGGGACAGATACGCAGTATTTT. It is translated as CASSARGTDTQYF.